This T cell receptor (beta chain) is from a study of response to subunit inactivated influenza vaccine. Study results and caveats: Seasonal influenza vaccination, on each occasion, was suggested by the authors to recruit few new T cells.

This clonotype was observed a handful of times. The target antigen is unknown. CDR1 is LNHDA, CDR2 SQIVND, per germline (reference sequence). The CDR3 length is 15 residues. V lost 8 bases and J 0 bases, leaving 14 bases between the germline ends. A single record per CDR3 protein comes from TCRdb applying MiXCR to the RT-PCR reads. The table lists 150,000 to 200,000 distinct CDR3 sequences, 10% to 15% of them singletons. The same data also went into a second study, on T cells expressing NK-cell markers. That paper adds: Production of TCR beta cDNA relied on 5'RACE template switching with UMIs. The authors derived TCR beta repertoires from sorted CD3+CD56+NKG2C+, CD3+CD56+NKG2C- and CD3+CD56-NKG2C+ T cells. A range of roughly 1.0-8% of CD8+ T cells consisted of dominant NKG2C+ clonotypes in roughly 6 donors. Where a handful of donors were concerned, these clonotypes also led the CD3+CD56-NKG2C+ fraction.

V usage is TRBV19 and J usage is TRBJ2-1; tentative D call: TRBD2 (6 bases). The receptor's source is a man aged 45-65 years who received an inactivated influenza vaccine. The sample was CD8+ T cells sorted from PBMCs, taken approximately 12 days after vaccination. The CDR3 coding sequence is TGTGCCAGTGATCGGGGGTCGAGCTCCTACAATGAGCAGTTCTTC. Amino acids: CASDRGSSSYNEQFF. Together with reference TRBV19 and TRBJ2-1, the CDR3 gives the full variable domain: DGGITQSPKYLFRKEGQNVTLSCEQNLNHDAMYWYRQDPGQGLRLIYYSQIVNDFQKGDIAEGYSVSREKKESFPLTVTSAQKNPTAFYLCASDRGSSSYNEQFFGPGTRLTVL.